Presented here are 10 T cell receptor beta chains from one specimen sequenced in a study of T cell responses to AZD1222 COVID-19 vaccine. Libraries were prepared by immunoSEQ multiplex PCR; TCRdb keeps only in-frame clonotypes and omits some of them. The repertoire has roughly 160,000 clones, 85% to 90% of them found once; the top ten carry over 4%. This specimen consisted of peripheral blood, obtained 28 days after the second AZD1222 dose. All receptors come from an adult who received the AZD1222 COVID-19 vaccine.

The CDR3 here is CATSSADRAIGNTIYF. CDR3 sequence (DNA): TGTGCCACCAGCAGCGCCGACAGGGCCATCGGAAACACCATATATTTT. The rearrangement uses TRBV15 and TRBJ1-3; TRBD1 matches at 7 bases. This CDR3 is 16 amino acids long. Trimming removed 3 bases from V and 4 bases from J; junction bases left unmatched: 9. Germline CDR1 LNHNV, CDR2 YYDKDF (reference sequence).

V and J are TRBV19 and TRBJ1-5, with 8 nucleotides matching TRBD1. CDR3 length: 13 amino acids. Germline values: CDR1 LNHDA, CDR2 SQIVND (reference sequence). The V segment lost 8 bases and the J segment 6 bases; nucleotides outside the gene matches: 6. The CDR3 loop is CASLDRVGQPQHF. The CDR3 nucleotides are TGTGCCAGTCTGGACAGGGTTGGTCAGCCCCAGCATTTT. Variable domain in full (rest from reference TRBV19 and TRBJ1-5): DGGITQSPKYLFRKEGQNVTLSCEQNLNHDAMYWYRQDPGQGLRLIYYSQIVNDFQKGDIAEGYSVSREKKESFPLTVTSAQKNPTAFYLCASLDRVGQPQHFGDGTRLSIL.

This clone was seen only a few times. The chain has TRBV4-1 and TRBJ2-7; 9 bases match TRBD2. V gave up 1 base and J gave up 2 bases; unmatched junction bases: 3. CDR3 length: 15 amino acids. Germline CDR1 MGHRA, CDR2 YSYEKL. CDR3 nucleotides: TGCGCCAGCAGCCAAGTAGGCGGGGGGGCCTACGAGCAGTACTTC. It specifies CASSQVGGGAYEQYF.

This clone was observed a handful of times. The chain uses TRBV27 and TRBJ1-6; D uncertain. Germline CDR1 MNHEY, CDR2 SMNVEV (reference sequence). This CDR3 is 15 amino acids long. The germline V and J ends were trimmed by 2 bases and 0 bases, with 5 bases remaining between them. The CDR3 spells CASSLMSSYNSPLHF. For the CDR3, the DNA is TGTGCCAGCAGTTTAATGAGCTCCTATAATTCACCCCTCCACTTT.

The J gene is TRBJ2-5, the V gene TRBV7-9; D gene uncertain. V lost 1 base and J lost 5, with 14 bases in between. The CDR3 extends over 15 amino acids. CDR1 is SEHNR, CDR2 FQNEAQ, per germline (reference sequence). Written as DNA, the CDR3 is TGTGCCAGCAGCTTAGGCTCTCCAAGGTCGGAGACCCAGTACTTC. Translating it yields CASSLGSPRSETQYF.

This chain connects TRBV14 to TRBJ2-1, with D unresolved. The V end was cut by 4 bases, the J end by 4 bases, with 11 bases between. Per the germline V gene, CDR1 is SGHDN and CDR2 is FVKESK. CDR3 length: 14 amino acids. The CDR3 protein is CASSPPGLYNEQFF. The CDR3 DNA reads TGTGCCAGCAGCCCCCCCGGTCTTTACAATGAGCAGTTCTTC.

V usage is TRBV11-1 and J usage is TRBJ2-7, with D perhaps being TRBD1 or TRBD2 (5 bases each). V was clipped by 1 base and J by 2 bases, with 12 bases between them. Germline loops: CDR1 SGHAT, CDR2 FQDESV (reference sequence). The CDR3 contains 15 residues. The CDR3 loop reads CASSLGDGRTYEQYF. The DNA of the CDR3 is TGTGCCAGCAGCTTAGGGGACGGACGTACCTACGAGCAGTACTTC.

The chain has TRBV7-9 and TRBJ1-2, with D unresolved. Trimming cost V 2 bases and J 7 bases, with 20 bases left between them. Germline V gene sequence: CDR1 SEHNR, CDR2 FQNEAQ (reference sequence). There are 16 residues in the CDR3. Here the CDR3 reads CASSLLDRDYARGYTF. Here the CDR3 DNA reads TGTGCCAGCAGCTTATTGGACCGAGACTACGCGCGTGGCTACACCTTC.

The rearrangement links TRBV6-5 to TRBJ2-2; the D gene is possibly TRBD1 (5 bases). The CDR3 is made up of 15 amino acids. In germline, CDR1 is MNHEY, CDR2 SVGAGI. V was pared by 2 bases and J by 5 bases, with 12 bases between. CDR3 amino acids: CASSYGIPGTGELFF. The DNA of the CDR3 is TGTGCCAGCAGTTACGGGATTCCAGGGACCGGGGAGCTGTTTTTT.

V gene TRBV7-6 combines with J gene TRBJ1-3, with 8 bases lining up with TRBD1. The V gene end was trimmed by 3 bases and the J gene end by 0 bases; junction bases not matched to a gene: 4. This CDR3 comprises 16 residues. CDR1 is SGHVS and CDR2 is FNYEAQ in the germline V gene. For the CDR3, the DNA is TGTGCCAGCAGCTTGGGACAGGCCAACTCTGGAAACACCATATATTTT. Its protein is CASSLGQANSGNTIYF. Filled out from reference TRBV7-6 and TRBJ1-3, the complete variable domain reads GAGVSQSPRYKVTKRGQDVALRCDPISGHVSLYWYRQALGQGPEFLTYFNYEAQQDKSGLPNDRFSAERPEGSISTLTIQRTEQRDSAMYRCASSLGQANSGNTIYFGEGSWLTVV.